What follows are 10 T cell receptor beta chains derived from one specimen sequenced in a study of control samples from healthy donors and cancer patients. The protocol was immunoSEQ multiplex PCR, while the TCRdb copy is restricted to in-frame clones and leaves out a portion. The profile shows roughly 79,000 clones, approximately 88% of them singletons. The sample comprised blood. These receptors all come from a man in his fifties or sixties in good health.

This clone has just a few counts. This chain uses TRBV4-3 with TRBJ2-7; 7 nucleotides line up with TRBD2. Germline CDR1 LGHNA, CDR2 YSLEER. The V segment lost 0 bases and the J segment 3 bases; nucleotides outside the gene matches: 8. CDR3 size: 16 residues. The CDR3 bases are TGCGCCAGCAGCCAAGAGTTGGCGGGGGACTACTACGAGCAGTACTTC. Protein: CASSQELAGDYYEQYF.

About this clone: Distinct nucleotide sequences in the sample also encode this CDR3. In nucleotides, the CDR3 is TGTGCCAGCAGCTTAGATTCTTGGGGCAGGGGGCACACTGAAGCTTTCTTT. Protein: CASSLDSWGRGHTEAFF. This rearrangement joins TRBV11-3 to TRBJ1-1; the match to TRBD1 covers 8 bases. Germline CDR1 is SGHNT and CDR2 is YENEEA. This CDR3 has 17 amino acids. V dropped 0 bases and J dropped 3; count of bases not matched to a gene: 9.

This clone was seen only a few times. J is TRBJ2-7 and V is TRBV3-1 (or the pseudogene TRBV3-2); D is possibly TRBD2 (6 bases). Germline V lookup: CDR1 LGHDT, CDR2 YNNKEL (reference sequence). The V end lost 4 bases, the J end lost 0 bases, and 16 bases lay between the germline ends. The CDR3 extends over 16 amino acids. The CDR3 bases are TGTGCCAGCAGCCGGCCCGCGGGACTGAACTCCTACGAGCAGTACTTC. Translation: CASSRPAGLNSYEQYF.

The chain recombines TRBV4-1 with TRBJ2-5; 10 positions match TRBD1. Per germline, CDR1 MGHRA and CDR2 YSYEKL. The V and J ends lost 3 bases and 1 base, in that order; junction bases with no gene match: 11. The CDR3 sequence is 18 residues long. The CDR3 here is CASSQRVGGTGVQETQYF. The CDR3 DNA sequence: TGCGCCAGCAGCCAGAGAGTTGGAGGGACAGGGGTCCAAGAGACCCAGTACTTC.

V gene TRBV19 combines with J gene TRBJ1-1; tentatively, D is TRBD1 (5 bases). The CDR3 is 14 residues long. Germline CDR1 is LNHDA and CDR2 is SQIVND (reference sequence). The V end lost 3 bases, the J end lost 1 base, and 9 bases lay between the germline ends. This chain's CDR3 is CASSIHQGNTEAFF. The CDR3 nucleotides read TGTGCCAGTAGTATTCACCAGGGGAACACTGAAGCTTTCTTT.

This clone has a single count. The gene calls are TRBV19 and TRBJ2-7, with TRBD2 identical over 7 bases. The CDR3 sequence is 15 residues long. Losses at the gene ends were 3 bases for V and 3 bases for J; bases not matched to a gene: 8. Per germline, CDR1 LNHDA and CDR2 SQIVND (reference sequence). The CDR3 loop reads CASSINGGSIYEQYF. The CDR3 nucleotides are TGTGCCAGTAGTATTAATGGCGGGAGCATCTACGAGCAGTACTTC.

J is TRBJ1-4 and V is TRBV15; 7 bases are a match to TRBD1. This CDR3 is 15 amino acids long. Germline trimming cut 0 bases from V and 11 bases from J; bases unmatched to any gene: 9. Germline CDR1 reads LNHNV; CDR2 reads YYDKDF (reference sequence). This CDR3 reads CATSRDKDRWLKLFF. The CDR3 coding sequence is TGTGCCACCAGCAGAGATAAGGACAGGTGGCTTAAACTGTTTTTT.

This clone came up a few times. This chain links TRBV11-2 with TRBJ2-7; D remains ambiguous. The germline V gene encodes CDR1 SGHAT and CDR2 FQNNGV. Trimming removed 2 bases from V and 2 bases from J, with 16 bases in between. This CDR3 is built from 16 residues. The CDR3 region has the DNA TGTGCCAGCAGCTTAAGAGCTGGCCGGCGCACCTACGAGCAGTACTTC. This gives the protein CASSLRAGRRTYEQYF. The entire variable domain, with the rest obtained from reference TRBV11-2 and TRBJ2-7, is as follows: EAGVAQSPRYKIIEKRQSVAFWCNPISGHATLYWYQQILGQGPKLLIQFQNNGVVDDSQLPKDRFSAERLKGVDSTLKIQPAKLEDSAVYLCASSLRAGRRTYEQYFGPGTRLTVT.

The chain is built from TRBV2 and TRBJ1-5; 7 bases map to TRBD1. The CDR3 is made up of 14 amino acids. V was clipped by 5 bases and J by 5 bases; unmatched bases: 6. Germline V gene data show CDR1 as SNHLY and CDR2 as FYNNEI. CDR3 in amino acids: CASSPQTGYQPQHF. DNA for the CDR3: TGTGCCAGCAGTCCACAGACAGGGTATCAGCCCCAGCATTTT. The entire variable domain, with the rest obtained from reference TRBV2 and TRBJ1-5, is as follows: EPEVTQTPSHQVTQMGQEVILRCVPISNHLYFYWYRQILGQKVEFLVSFYNNEISEKSEIFDDQFSVERPDGSNFTLKIRSTKLEDSAMYFCASSPQTGYQPQHFGDGTRLSIL.

The V and J genes are TRBV5-6 and TRBJ1-2, with 11 bases that match TRBD1. The ends lost 4 bases at V and 4 bases at J; junction bases unmatched: 9. The V gene's germline CDR1 is SGHDT and CDR2 YYEEEE. CDR3 length: 16 amino acids. CDR3 nucleotide sequence: TGTGCCAGCAGCGCCGGGACAGGGGGATACAGCTATGGCTACACCTTC. It translates to CASSAGTGGYSYGYTF.